The 16 T cell receptor beta chains listed next were all sequenced from one sample in a study of PD-L1 blockade in urothelial cancer. Some clones are missing from TCRdb's copy, which holds only in-frame ones; the method was immunoSEQ multiplex PCR. The top ten hold approximately 10% of the sample, which has about 81,000 clones, roughly 90% seen once. Sample: PBMCs, taken around atezolizumab (anti-PD-L1) treatment. Every receptor here comes from a man in his sixties with urothelial cancer.

The chain is built from TRBV15 and TRBJ2-7, with D hard to call. Trimming stripped 0 bases from V and 0 bases from J, with 6 bases between. CDR3 length: 14 amino acids. The germline V gene encodes CDR1 LNHNV and CDR2 YYDKDF (reference sequence). CDR3 region: CATSRDDNSYEQYF. CDR3 nucleotide sequence: TGTGCCACCAGCAGAGATGACAACTCCTACGAGCAGTACTTC.

The rearrangement uses TRBV30 and TRBJ1-4; TRBD1 is a possible D gene (6 bases). Between the trimmed V and J ends, which lost 3 bases and 8 bases, there was a span of 19 bases. CDR1 GTSNPN and CDR2 SVGIG come from the germline V gene (reference sequence). CDR3 length: 15 residues. CDR3 protein: CAWRRGGTSSEKLFF. CDR3 DNA sequence: TGTGCCTGGAGAAGGGGAGGGACATCTTCCGAAAAACTGTTTTTT.

The J gene is TRBJ2-3, the V gene TRBV4-3; 7 nucleotides agree with TRBD2. The length of the CDR3 is 15 residues. V lost 8 bases to trimming and J lost 4 bases; unmatched junction nucleotides: 12. Germline CDR1 is LGHNA and CDR2 is YSLEER. For the CDR3, the DNA is TGCGCCAGCCTCGAAGAAGCGGGGATGTCAGATACGCAGTATTTT. It yields the protein CASLEEAGMSDTQYF.

The chain has TRBV4-3 and TRBJ1-1; 8 bases map to TRBD1. After removal of 2 bases from V and 5 bases from J, the junction contained 7 bases not matched to a gene. The CDR3 has 15 amino acids. Germline V CDR1 and CDR2: LGHNA, YSLEER. The CDR3 nucleotides read TGCGCCAGCAGCCAAACTACAGGGGGGGGGACTGAAGCTTTCTTT. Protein sequence: CASSQTTGGGTEAFF.

The rearrangement joins TRBV4-3 to TRBJ2-7; D unresolved. CDR3 length: 15 amino acids. Between the trimmed V and J ends, which lost 0 bases and 2 bases, there was a span of 11 bases. Germline assignment: CDR1 LGHNA and CDR2 YSLEER. CDR3 region: CASSQDLADPYEQYF. The CDR3, as DNA: TGCGCCAGCAGCCAAGATTTGGCTGATCCCTACGAGCAGTACTTC.

This clone was found once. V and J are TRBV7-2 and TRBJ1-5, with 8 bases identical to TRBD1. There are 13 residues in the CDR3. V gave up 5 bases and J gave up 11 bases; unmatched junction bases: 8. The germline V gene has CDR1 SGHTA and CDR2 FQGNSA. Written as DNA, the CDR3 is TGTGCCAGCAGCCCGCAGGGGGCGAGTACCCAGCATTTT. It specifies CASSPQGASTQHF.

This clone was found once. The V call is TRBV27, the J call TRBJ2-7; 11 bases map to TRBD1. CDR1 and CDR2 from the germline V gene are MNHEY and SMNVEV (reference sequence). The CDR3 covers 16 residues. J was trimmed by 3 bases and V by 0 bases; bases with no gene match: 4. The CDR3 region is CASSLSSGTGGYEQYF. Here the CDR3 DNA reads TGTGCCAGCAGTTTATCGTCCGGGACAGGGGGCTACGAGCAGTACTTC.

This rearrangement joins TRBV30 to TRBJ1-3, with 7 bases aligning to TRBD1. Germline trimming cut 4 bases from V and 4 bases from J; bases unmatched to any gene: 4. The CDR3 has 13 residues. Germline V gene data show CDR1 as GTSNPN and CDR2 as SVGIG (reference sequence). The DNA of the CDR3 is TGTGCCTGGACGGGACAGCTCGGAAACACCATATATTTT. Translating gives CAWTGQLGNTIYF.

The chain is built from TRBV5-1 and TRBJ2-1, with 8 bases matching TRBD2. The CDR3 extends over 13 amino acids. Trimming removed 7 bases from V and 8 bases from J; junction bases left unmatched: 8. Germline CDR1 is SGHRS and CDR2 is YFSETQ. CDR3 loop: CASSTGGADEQFF. The CDR3 DNA reads TGCGCCAGCTCGACCGGGGGGGCTGATGAGCAGTTCTTC.

V gene TRBV2 combines with J gene TRBJ2-1, with TRBD2 matching over 12 bases. Germline CDR1 is SNHLY and CDR2 is FYNNEI. This CDR3 comprises 13 residues. The CDR3 spells CASRLAGANEQFF. CDR3 bases: TGTGCGTCCCGACTAGCGGGAGCCAATGAGCAGTTCTTC.

In regard to this clone: A junction end diverges from the germline sequence, so it may reflect a read error. This chain links TRBV2 with TRBJ2-7; 10 nucleotides align to TRBD2. Germline loops: CDR1 SNHLY, CDR2 FYNNEI. This CDR3 contains 13 residues. The chain's CDR3 is CASSEELAGVEDF. CDR3 sequence (DNA): TGTGCCAGCAGTGAAGAGCTAGCGGGAGTAGAGGACTTC.

The chain uses TRBV4-2 and TRBJ2-1; D may be TRBD2 (6 bases). The ends were cut back, 3 bases at V and 7 bases at J, with 22 bases in the middle. Per germline, CDR1 LGHNA and CDR2 YNFKEQ. This CDR3 region has 17 residues. The CDR3 DNA is TGTGCCAGCAGCCACCTGCCGGTGGAGGGCCAGGTTAATGAGCAGTTCTTC. Residues: CASSHLPVEGQVNEQFF.

The gene calls are TRBV19 and TRBJ2-7; 7 bases fit TRBD1. The CDR3 length is 16 residues. Germline assignment: CDR1 LNHDA and CDR2 SQIVND (reference sequence). V lost 7 bases, J lost 2 bases, and 14 bases stayed unmatched. Here the CDR3 reads CASTYRGRGDTYEQYF. The CDR3 nucleotides are TGTGCCAGTACATACAGGGGTAGAGGGGACACCTACGAGCAGTACTTC.

This sequence joins TRBV14 and TRBJ2-7, with a possible D match to TRBD2 (6 bases). The CDR3 has 19 amino acids. CDR1 and CDR2 (germline): SGHDN, FVKESK. V lost 0 bases to trimming and J lost 1 base, with 22 bases between them. This CDR3 is CASSQESYDGGPTSYEQYF. DNA of the CDR3: TGTGCCAGCAGCCAAGAATCTTATGACGGGGGACCAACTTCCTACGAGCAGTACTTC.

This chain links TRBV21-1 with TRBJ2-7; the listed D gene, TRBD1, was not tested against the DNA. TRBV21-1 is termed a pseudogene. The CDR3 is made up of 15 amino acids. This chain's CDR3 is CASSPRTGAPYEQYF. The DNA for the CDR3 is TGTGCCAGCAGCCCCCGGACAGGGGCCCCCTACGAGCAGTACTTC.

V usage is TRBV7-9 and J usage is TRBJ1-2; 11 bases are shared with TRBD1. This CDR3 comprises 14 residues. The V segment lost 5 bases and the J segment 4 bases; nucleotides outside the gene matches: 3. Germline CDR1 SEHNR, CDR2 FQNEAQ (reference sequence). As DNA, the CDR3 is TGTGCCAGCAGCCTGGGACAGGGGGTCTATGGCTACACCTTC. Residues: CASSLGQGVYGYTF. Filled out from reference TRBV7-9 and TRBJ1-2, the complete variable domain reads DTGVSQNPRHKITKRGQNVTFRCDPISEHNRLYWYRQTLGQGPEFLTYFQNEAQLEKSRLLSDRFSAERPKGSFSTLEIQRTEQGDSAMYLCASSLGQGVYGYTFGSGTRLTVV.